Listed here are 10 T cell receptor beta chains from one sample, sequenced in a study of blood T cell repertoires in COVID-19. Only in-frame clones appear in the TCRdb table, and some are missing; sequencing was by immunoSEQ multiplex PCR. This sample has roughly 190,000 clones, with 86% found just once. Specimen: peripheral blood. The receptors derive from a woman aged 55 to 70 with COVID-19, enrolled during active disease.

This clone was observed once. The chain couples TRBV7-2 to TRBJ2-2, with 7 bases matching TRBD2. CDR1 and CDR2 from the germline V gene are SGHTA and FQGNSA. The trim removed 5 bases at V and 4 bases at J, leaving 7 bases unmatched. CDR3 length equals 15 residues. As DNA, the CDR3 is TGTGCCAGCAGCCCGGGGGGTGGTGGCACCGGGGAGCTGTTTTTT. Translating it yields CASSPGGGGTGELFF.

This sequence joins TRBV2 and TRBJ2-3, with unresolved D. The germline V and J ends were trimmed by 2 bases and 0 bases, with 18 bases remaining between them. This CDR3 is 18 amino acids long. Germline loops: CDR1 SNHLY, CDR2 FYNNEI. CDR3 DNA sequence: TGTGCCAGCAGTGAACAGGCGTTGGGCAGTACTAGCACAGATACGCAGTATTTT. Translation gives CASSEQALGSTSTDTQYF.

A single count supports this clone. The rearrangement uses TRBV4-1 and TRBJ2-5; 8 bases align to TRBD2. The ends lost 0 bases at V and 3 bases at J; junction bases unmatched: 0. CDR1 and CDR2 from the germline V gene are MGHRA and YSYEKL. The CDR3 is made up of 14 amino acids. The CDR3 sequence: CASSQEGLEETQYF. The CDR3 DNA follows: TGCGCCAGCAGCCAAGAGGGACTAGAAGAGACCCAGTACTTC.

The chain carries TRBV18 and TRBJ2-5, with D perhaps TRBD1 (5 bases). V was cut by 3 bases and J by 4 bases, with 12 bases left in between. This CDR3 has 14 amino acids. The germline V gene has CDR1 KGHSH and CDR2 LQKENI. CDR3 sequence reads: CASSPGASTETQYF. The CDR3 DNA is TGTGCCAGCTCACCTGGGGCTAGTACAGAGACCCAGTACTTC.

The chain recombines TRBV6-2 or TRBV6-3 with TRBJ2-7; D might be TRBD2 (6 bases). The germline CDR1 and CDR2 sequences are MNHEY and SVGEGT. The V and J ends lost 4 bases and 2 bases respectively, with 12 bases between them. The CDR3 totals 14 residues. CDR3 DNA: TGTGCCAGCAGTTCTAGCGCCCGCACCTACGAGCAGTACTTC. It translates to CASSSSARTYEQYF.

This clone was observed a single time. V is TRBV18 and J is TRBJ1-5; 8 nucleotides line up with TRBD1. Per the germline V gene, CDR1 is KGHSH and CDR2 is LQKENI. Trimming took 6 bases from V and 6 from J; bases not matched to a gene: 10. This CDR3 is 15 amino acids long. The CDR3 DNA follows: TGTGCCAGCTCCCACTCATTGGACAGGGCTCAGCCCCAGCATTTT. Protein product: CASSHSLDRAQPQHF.

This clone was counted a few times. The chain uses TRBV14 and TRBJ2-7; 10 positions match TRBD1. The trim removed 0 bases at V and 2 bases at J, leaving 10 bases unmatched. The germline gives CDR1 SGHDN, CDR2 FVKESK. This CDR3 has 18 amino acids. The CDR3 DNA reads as TGTGCCAGCAGCCAAGAGGTTCCGGGACAGGGGCTACCCTACGAGCAGTACTTC. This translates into CASSQEVPGQGLPYEQYF.

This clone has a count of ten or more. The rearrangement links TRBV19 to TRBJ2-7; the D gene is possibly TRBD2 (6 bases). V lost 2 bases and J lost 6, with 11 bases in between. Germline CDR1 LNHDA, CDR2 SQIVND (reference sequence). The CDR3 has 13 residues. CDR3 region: CASSITGVGEQYF. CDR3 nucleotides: TGTGCCAGTAGTATAACGGGAGTTGGCGAGCAGTACTTC.

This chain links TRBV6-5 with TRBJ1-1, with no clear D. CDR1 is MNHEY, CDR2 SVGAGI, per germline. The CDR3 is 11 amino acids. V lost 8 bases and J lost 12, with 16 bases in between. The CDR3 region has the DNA TGTGCCAGCTGGGGAGACCGGCGAACTTTCTTT. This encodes CASWGDRRTFF.

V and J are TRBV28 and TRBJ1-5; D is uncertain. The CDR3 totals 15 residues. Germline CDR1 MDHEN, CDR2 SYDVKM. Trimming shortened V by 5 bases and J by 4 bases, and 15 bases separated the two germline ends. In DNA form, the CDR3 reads TGTGCCAGCAGTGTGCCCGGCAGGCTTAATCAGCCCCAGCATTTT. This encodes CASSVPGRLNQPQHF. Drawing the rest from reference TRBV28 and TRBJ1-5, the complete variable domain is DVKVTQSSRYLVKRTGEKVFLECVQDMDHENMFWYRQDPGLGLRLIYFSYDVKMKEKGDIPEGYSVSREKKERFSLILESASTNQTSMYLCASSVPGRLNQPQHFGDGTRLSIL.